The next 23 T cell receptor beta chains were all read from a single sample in a study of blood T cell repertoires in COVID-19. Measured with immunoSEQ multiplex PCR; TCRdb has only the in-frame clones, and not every one. Among about 140,000 clones listed, around three quarters were seen once. Sequenced sample: peripheral blood. The receptors shown here come from a man older than 75 with acute or convalescent COVID-19.

The gene calls are TRBV11-2 and TRBJ2-5; possibly TRBD1 for D (8 bases). Trimming removed 3 bases from V and 5 bases from J, with 13 bases in between. Germline values: CDR1 SGHAT, CDR2 FQNNGV. The CDR3 spans 14 residues. This CDR3 reads CASSFGQGGETQYF. The DNA of the CDR3 is TGTGCCAGCAGCTTCGGACAGGGAGGGGAGACCCAGTACTTC. Using reference TRBV11-2 and TRBJ2-5 for the parts outside the CDR3, the full variable domain is EAGVAQSPRYKIIEKRQSVAFWCNPISGHATLYWYQQILGQGPKLLIQFQNNGVVDDSQLPKDRFSAERLKGVDSTLKIQPAKLEDSAVYLCASSFGQGGETQYFGPGTRLLVL.

The chain links TRBV18 to TRBJ1-5; 7 bases map to TRBD1. The CDR3 is made up of 16 amino acids. V dropped 2 bases and J dropped 6; count of bases not matched to a gene: 10. Germline loops: CDR1 KGHSH, CDR2 LQKENI. CDR3 sequence (DNA): TGTGCCAGCTCACCAAGGGACGGGCAGGGGGTTCAGCCCCAGCATTTT. Translated, it gives CASSPRDGQGVQPQHF.

This clone has ten or more counts. The chain recombines TRBV6-5 with TRBJ1-2, with 8 positions matching TRBD1. With V trimmed by 8 bases and J by 3 bases, 8 bases remained unmatched. The germline gives CDR1 MNHEY, CDR2 SVGAGI. This CDR3 has 14 residues. The CDR3 DNA follows: TGTGCCAGCCCAAACCCGACAGGGGACTATGGCTACACCTTC. Translated, it gives CASPNPTGDYGYTF.

The chain has TRBV6-2 or TRBV6-3 and TRBJ1-5, with D unresolved. Germline V gene sequence: CDR1 MNHEY, CDR2 SVGEGT. Trimming stripped 2 bases from V and 4 bases from J, with 9 bases between. CDR3 length: 14 residues. The CDR3 is CASSYGARNQPQHF. The CDR3 bases are TGTGCCAGCAGTTACGGAGCTCGGAATCAGCCCCAGCATTTT.

This chain uses TRBV28 with TRBJ2-2; D may be TRBD2 (6 bases). Germline V lookup: CDR1 MDHEN, CDR2 SYDVKM. The length of the CDR3 is 15 residues. Trimming pared 5 bases from V and 4 bases from J, leaving 14 bases between. This chain's CDR3 is CASSPGGYGTGELFF. In DNA form, the CDR3 reads TGTGCCAGCAGTCCCGGAGGGTACGGCACCGGGGAGCTGTTTTTT.

V gene TRBV11-2 combines with J gene TRBJ1-1; tentatively, D is TRBD1 (6 bases). The ends were cut back, 6 bases at V and 0 bases at J, with 11 bases in the middle. Germline CDR1 SGHAT, CDR2 FQNNGV. The CDR3 consists of 14 residues. The CDR3 sequence is CASSRTDLNTEAFF. The CDR3 DNA reads as TGTGCCAGCAGTCGGACAGACCTGAACACTGAAGCTTTCTTT.

The chain uses TRBV11-2 and TRBJ1-1; the D gene is possibly TRBD1 (5 bases). The CDR3 contains 15 residues. Germline lookup yields CDR1 SGHAT and CDR2 FQNNGV. The V end lost 1 base, the J end lost 4 bases, and 13 bases lay between the germline ends. CDR3 region: CASSLGSRVGTEAFF. CDR3 sequence (DNA): TGTGCCAGCAGCTTAGGAAGCAGGGTGGGCACTGAAGCTTTCTTT.

The chain is built from TRBV5-1 and TRBJ2-5; D possibly corresponds to TRBD1 (6 bases). CDR1 is SGHRS, CDR2 YFSETQ, per germline. Deletions cut 5 bases from V and 5 bases from J, with 10 bases between. The CDR3 sequence is 12 residues long. This CDR3 reads CASRGQKETQYF. DNA of the CDR3: TGCGCCAGCAGGGGACAAAAGGAGACCCAGTACTTC.

The rearrangement links TRBV3-1 (or the pseudogene TRBV3-2) to TRBJ1-2, with 12 bases fitting TRBD1. Germline V gene lookup returns CDR1 LGHDT and CDR2 YNNKEL (reference sequence). The CDR3 is 16 residues long. Unmatched junction bases numbered 9, after V lost 4 bases and J lost 6 bases. CDR3 residues: CASSRGQGASRDGYTF. In DNA, the CDR3 is TGTGCCAGCAGCCGGGGACAGGGGGCAAGTAGGGATGGCTACACCTTC.

This chain connects TRBV6-6 to TRBJ2-4; TRBD2 aligns across 9 bases. CDR1 is MNHNY, CDR2 SVGAGI, per germline (reference sequence). V was clipped by 8 bases and J by 7 bases; unmatched bases: 6. This CDR3 is 13 amino acids long. This CDR3 is CASSLAGANIQYF. DNA for the CDR3: TGTGCCAGCTCCTTAGCGGGGGCCAACATTCAGTACTTC.

Only one count was recorded for this clone. This sequence joins TRBV11-3 and TRBJ2-3; 7 nucleotides match TRBD1. The J segment lost 2 bases and the V segment lost 5 bases, leaving 7 bases of the junction unmatched. From germline, CDR1 is SGHNT and CDR2 YENEEA. The CDR3 contains 15 residues. The CDR3 is CASSIQGKATDTQYF. In nucleotides, the CDR3 is TGTGCCAGCAGCATACAGGGGAAGGCCACAGATACGCAGTATTTT.

This clone was picked up a small number of times. CDR3 region: CASSLTLRGEGSNQPQHF. The DNA for the CDR3 is TGTGCCAGCAGCCTTACCCTAAGAGGGGAGGGAAGCAATCAGCCCCAGCATTTT. The chain links TRBV27 to TRBJ1-5; D is perhaps TRBD1 (5 bases). The V end lost 6 bases, the J end lost 1 base, and 22 bases lay between the germline ends. This CDR3 region has 18 residues. Germline V CDR1 and CDR2: MNHEY, SMNVEV (reference sequence).

The chain carries TRBV24-1 and TRBJ2-2, with a weak D call TRBD1 (6 bases). There are 16 residues in the CDR3. The germline V and J ends were trimmed by 1 base and 0 bases, with 8 bases remaining between them. Germline CDR1 KGHDR, CDR2 SFDVKD. The DNA for the CDR3 is TGTGCCACCAGTGATTTAGGGACAACGAACACCGGGGAGCTGTTTTTT. Protein sequence: CATSDLGTTNTGELFF.

The chain carries TRBV7-2 and TRBJ1-3, with 7 bases that match TRBD1. The trim removed 5 bases at V and 0 bases at J, leaving 7 bases unmatched. The length of the CDR3 is 16 residues. The germline V gene has CDR1 SGHTA and CDR2 FQGNSA. CDR3 sequence (DNA): TGTGCCAGCAGCACGGGACAGCAGAGCTCTGGAAACACCATATATTTT. As protein: CASSTGQQSSGNTIYF.

The V call is TRBV5-1, the J call TRBJ1-1, with D maybe TRBD1 (5 bases). CDR3 length: 17 amino acids. Germline-derived CDR1 and CDR2 are SGHRS and YFSETQ. V lost 2 bases to trimming and J lost 1 base, with 18 bases between them. CDR3 nucleotide sequence: TGCGCCAGCAGCTTTACCGCTCCTTCAGGGTGGAACACTGAAGCTTTCTTT. Amino acids: CASSFTAPSGWNTEAFF.

V usage is TRBV4-2 and J usage is TRBJ1-2, with a tentative D call TRBD1 (5 bases). CDR3 size: 14 residues. Trimming left V 1 base short and J 4 bases short, with 10 bases between. Per the germline V gene, CDR1 is LGHNA and CDR2 is YNFKEQ. CDR3 nucleotide sequence: TGTGCCAGCAGCCAAGGCGGGGCTGGCTATGGCTACACCTTC. Amino acid sequence: CASSQGGAGYGYTF.

This clone turned up a few times. The chain uses TRBV19 and TRBJ1-6; D remains unclear. CDR1 LNHDA and CDR2 SQIVND come from the germline V gene (reference sequence). The CDR3 spans 13 residues. V dropped 8 bases and J dropped 1 base, with 6 bases sitting between them. CDR3 DNA: TGTGCCAGTCGGGAATCCTATAATTCACCCCTCCACTTT. Its translation is CASRESYNSPLHF.

V and J are TRBV6-6 and TRBJ1-1; D unclear. CDR3 length: 14 residues. Between the trimmed V and J ends, which lost 5 bases and 1 base, there was a span of 11 bases. Germline V gene lookup returns CDR1 MNHNY and CDR2 SVGAGI (reference sequence). The CDR3 region is CASSLPEQNTEAFF. The CDR3 region has the DNA TGTGCCAGCAGTCTCCCCGAGCAGAACACTGAAGCTTTCTTT.

The gene calls are TRBV7-2 and TRBJ2-3; D is undetermined. The ends were cut back, 3 bases at V and 6 bases at J, with 7 bases in the middle. Germline V gene lookup returns CDR1 SGHTA and CDR2 FQGNSA. The CDR3 has 12 residues. This CDR3 reads CASSFLYDTQYF. CDR3 DNA sequence: TGTGCCAGCAGCTTCCTTTATGATACGCAGTATTTT.

This chain links TRBV25-1 with TRBJ1-1; TRBD1 matches at 7 bases. Germline CDR1 reads MGHDK; CDR2 reads SYGVNS. CDR3 length equals 13 residues. Losses at the gene ends were 6 bases for V and 8 bases for J; bases not matched to a gene: 9. The DNA of the CDR3 is TGTGCCAGCAGCAAACAGGGGCTACGGGAAGCTTTCTTT. It encodes CASSKQGLREAFF.

The chain recombines TRBV6-5 with TRBJ1-1; unclear D gene. CDR1 is MNHEY and CDR2 is SVGAGI in the germline V gene. Trimming cost V 5 bases and J 4 bases, with 8 bases left between them. The CDR3 loop spans 12 amino acids. The CDR3 nucleotides read TGTGCCAGCAGTCTAAGATCCACTGAAGCTTTCTTT. Amino acids: CASSLRSTEAFF.

This clone was recorded once. The genes are TRBV12-5 and TRBJ1-2; D possibly corresponds to TRBD1 (5 bases). Per the germline V gene, CDR1 is LGHNT and CDR2 is FRNRAP. The CDR3 consists of 14 residues. V was pared by 2 bases and J by 7 bases, with 14 bases between. CDR3 sequence: CASGLSPGRSGYTF. CDR3 DNA sequence: TGTGCTAGTGGTTTGTCCCCAGGGCGTTCTGGCTACACCTTC.

The gene calls are TRBV7-6 and TRBJ2-3; D may be TRBD2 (5 bases). Germline CDR1 and CDR2: SGHVS and FNYEAQ. Trimming took 5 bases from V and 3 from J, leaving 12 bases between them. The CDR3 spans 14 residues. CDR3 in amino acids: CASSPARVTDTQYF. CDR3 nucleotide sequence: TGTGCCAGCAGCCCTGCGAGGGTGACAGATACGCAGTATTTT.